The sequence of this T cell receptor (beta chain) was determined in a study of T-cell reconstitution after alpha-beta-depleted transplantation in children. General study points: Some patients showed high day-60 TCRbeta diversity, which derived from surviving recipient T cells and thymic progenitors. A year had passed since transplant, and T-cell counts and diversity by then came mostly from newly produced T cells. By about two months after transplant, alpha-beta T cells reportedly arose from several hundred graft clones that had expanded.

This clonotype was seen more than once but under ten times. Its antigen is unknown. V lost 4 bases and J 3 bases, leaving 15 bases between the germline ends. Germline CDR1 and CDR2: DFQATT and SNEGSKA (reference sequence). The CDR3 consists of 14 residues. Using unique molecular identifiers, the investigators prepared the TCRbeta library. One entry per CDR3 protein results from TCRdb running MiXCR on the PCR reads. This table holds about 980,000 distinct CDR3 sequences, about 26% found once. The chain has TRBV20-1 and TRBJ2-5, with no clear D. This clonotype originated in a boy under two years old who had a stem cell transplant for SCID, so the T cells may come from the graft donor. The input for sequencing was PBMCs, mostly from graft donor cells, taken 360 days after TCRalphabeta/CD19-depleted stem cell transplant. The CDR3 nucleotides read TGCAGTGCTATAGGACCCCCCCGGGAAGAGACCCAGTACTTC. Its translation is CSAIGPPREETQYF.